These 22 T cell receptor beta chains originate from one sample sequenced in a study of identifying expanded T cells in peripheral blood. Only in-frame clones appear in the TCRdb table, and some are missing; sequencing was by immunoSEQ multiplex PCR. The repertoire holds around 85,000 clones, around 89% seen once, with about 20% in the top ten. Sequenced: blood. These TCRs come from a person between 18 and 75 years old in good health.

This chain links TRBV28 with TRBJ2-7; 8 bases agree with TRBD1. The CDR3 length is 15 residues. J gave up 3 bases and V 6 bases, and 10 bases lay outside the gene matches. Germline V gene sequence: CDR1 MDHEN, CDR2 SYDVKM. The CDR3 sequence is CASSPQDRAYYEQYF. The CDR3 DNA reads TGTGCCAGCAGCCCTCAGGACAGGGCGTACTACGAGCAGTACTTC.

As DNA, the CDR3 is TGTGCCACCTTAGCCAAAAACATTCAGTACTTC. Amino acid sequence: CATLAKNIQYF. This sequence joins TRBV2 and TRBJ2-4; unclear D gene. The CDR3 has 11 residues. Trimming removed 10 bases at V and 0 bases at J, with 4 bases between. Germline V gene data show CDR1 as SNHLY and CDR2 as FYNNEI.

The chain is built from TRBV4-3 and TRBJ2-1, with D perhaps TRBD2 (6 bases). CDR3 length: 13 amino acids. The V end lost 1 base, the J end lost 10 bases, and 11 bases lay between the germline ends. Germline loops: CDR1 LGHNA, CDR2 YSLEER. The chain's CDR3 is CASSQVGGNEQFF. In nucleotides, the CDR3 is TGCGCCAGCAGCCAAGTTGGCGGGAACGAGCAGTTCTTC.

The V gene is TRBV28, the J gene TRBJ2-7; 7 nucleotides align to TRBD1. This CDR3 comprises 15 residues. The V gene's germline CDR1 is MDHEN and CDR2 SYDVKM. V lost 5 bases to trimming and J lost 6 bases; unmatched junction nucleotides: 13. The chain's CDR3 is CASSQIGYPGGEQYF. CDR3 nucleotides: TGTGCCAGCAGTCAAATCGGGTACCCAGGGGGCGAGCAGTACTTC.

The J gene is TRBJ1-1, the V gene TRBV11-2; TRBD1 matches 11 bases. Trimming at V came to 4 bases and at J to 0 bases, leaving 4 bases not matched to a gene. In germline, CDR1 is SGHAT, CDR2 FQNNGV. This CDR3 is 16 amino acids long. CDR3: CASSSGQGVMNTEAFF. Written as DNA, the CDR3 is TGTGCCAGCAGCTCGGGACAGGGGGTCATGAACACTGAAGCTTTCTTT.

The rearrangement uses TRBV29-1 and TRBJ1-1, with 10 positions matching TRBD1. Looked up from germline, CDR1 is SQVTM and CDR2 is ANQGSEA. The CDR3 length is 13 residues. Trimming took 4 bases from V and 1 from J; bases not matched to a gene: 0. CDR3 protein: CSVGTGGNTEAFF. CDR3 coding DNA: TGCAGCGTTGGGACAGGGGGGAACACTGAAGCTTTCTTT.

The genes are TRBV20-1 and TRBJ1-1; D perhaps matches TRBD1 (5 bases). Germline values: CDR1 DFQATT, CDR2 SNEGSKA (reference sequence). The CDR3 covers 11 residues. The DNA for the CDR3 is TGCAGGCAGGGTGGTTTTTTAGAAGCTTTCTTT. Its protein product is CRQGGFLEAFF.

The chain recombines TRBV7-6 with TRBJ2-1; 9 bases align to TRBD2. The V segment lost 3 bases and the J segment 10 bases; nucleotides outside the gene matches: 1. CDR3 length: 12 amino acids. Germline CDR1 is SGHVS and CDR2 is FNYEAQ. The CDR3 spells CASSFLAGEQFF. CDR3 DNA: TGTGCCAGCAGCTTCCTAGCGGGGGAGCAGTTCTTC.

The rearrangement joins TRBV6-5 to TRBJ1-5; D perhaps matches TRBD1 (6 bases). This CDR3 region has 12 residues. Trimming pared 5 bases from V and 12 bases from J, leaving 14 bases between. The germline gives CDR1 MNHEY, CDR2 SVGAGI. The chain's CDR3 is CASSTRDRFQHF. DNA for the CDR3: TGTGCCAGCAGTACCAGAGACAGGTTCCAGCATTTT.

This chain joins TRBV4-3 and TRBJ2-5; D could derive from TRBD1 or TRBD2 (6 bases each). The CDR3 is 15 residues long. From germline, CDR1 is LGHNA and CDR2 YSLEER. Trimming took off 4 bases at V and 3 bases at J, with 15 bases between the two ends. The DNA for the CDR3 is TGCGCCAGCAGCCTAGAATTAGGGGGGAAAGAGACCCAGTACTTC. It encodes CASSLELGGKETQYF.

This chain uses TRBV7-2 with TRBJ1-3; D is unclear. This CDR3 has 12 residues. Germline CDR1 is SGHTA and CDR2 is FQGNSA. The germline V and J ends were trimmed by 3 bases and 4 bases, with 4 bases remaining between them. The CDR3 region has the DNA TGTGCCAGCAGCTTTTCCGGAAACACCATATATTTT. Translation: CASSFSGNTIYF.

The V call is TRBV4-3, the J call TRBJ2-2, with 7 bases matching TRBD1. CDR3 length: 19 amino acids. The J segment lost 0 bases and the V segment lost 3 bases, leaving 13 bases of the junction unmatched. Germline loops: CDR1 LGHNA, CDR2 YSLEER. CDR3 sequence: CASSQMTFRGQPNTGELFF. The CDR3 DNA reads as TGCGCCAGCAGCCAGATGACATTCAGGGGACAGCCGAACACCGGGGAGCTGTTTTTT.

This clone was observed a single time. The chain employs TRBV19 and TRBJ2-7; 9 bases align to TRBD1. The CDR3 spans 15 residues. Unmatched junction bases numbered 5, after V lost 1 base and J lost 4 bases. Germline lookup yields CDR1 LNHDA and CDR2 SQIVND (reference sequence). This chain's CDR3 is CASSIVEDRGYEQYF. CDR3 nucleotides: TGTGCCAGTAGTATAGTGGAGGACAGGGGATACGAGCAGTACTTC.

The V and J genes are TRBV10-3 and TRBJ2-7; D is possibly TRBD2 (6 bases). Trimming shortened V by 5 bases and J by 5 bases, and 10 bases separated the two germline ends. There are 12 residues in the CDR3. Germline values: CDR1 ENHRY, CDR2 SYGVKD. The CDR3 is CAISPSVHEQYF. The CDR3 bases are TGTGCCATCAGTCCTAGCGTCCACGAGCAGTACTTC.

V usage is TRBV7-9 and J usage is TRBJ2-3; D is uncertain. Looked up from germline, CDR1 is SEHNR and CDR2 is FQNEAQ (reference sequence). CDR3 length: 11 amino acids. Trimming pared 3 bases from V and 2 bases from J, leaving 0 bases between. The CDR3 sequence is CASSFTDTQYF. The CDR3 DNA reads TGTGCCAGCAGCTTCACAGATACGCAGTATTTT. The full variable domain, rest sourced from reference TRBV7-9 and TRBJ2-3, is DTGVSQNPRHKITKRGQNVTFRCDPISEHNRLYWYRQTLGQGPEFLTYFQNEAQLEKSRLLSDRFSAERPKGSFSTLEIQRTEQGDSAMYLCASSFTDTQYFGPGTRLTVL.

The chain carries TRBV18 and TRBJ1-4; 7 nucleotides line up with TRBD1. The V and J ends lost 3 bases and 5 bases, in that order; junction bases with no gene match: 6. CDR1 and CDR2 (germline): KGHSH, LQKENI. The CDR3 has 15 amino acids. CDR3 coding DNA: TGTGCCAGCTCACCCGCAGACAGGGCCAATGAAAAACTGTTTTTT. Translating it yields CASSPADRANEKLFF.

This clone was detected only once. The gene calls are TRBV11-2 and TRBJ1-5, with D uncertain. This CDR3 has 18 residues. Germline loops: CDR1 SGHAT, CDR2 FQNNGV. Trimming removed 1 base at V and 0 bases at J, with 16 bases between. CDR3 bases: TGTGCCAGCAGCTTAGTTTCAGGCCCCTTGTATAGCAATCAGCCCCAGCATTTT. Translation gives CASSLVSGPLYSNQPQHF.

The chain combines TRBV6-5 with TRBJ1-2; D is uncertain. This CDR3 spans 15 amino acids. Looked up from germline, CDR1 is MNHEY and CDR2 is SVGAGI. V shed 7 bases and J shed 6 bases, with 21 bases lying between them. CDR3 amino acids: CASTPNPTVGDGYTF. CDR3 sequence (DNA): TGTGCCAGCACCCCCAACCCCACAGTAGGCGATGGCTACACCTTC.

Only a few counts were recorded for this clone. The chain has TRBV7-2 and TRBJ1-2; perhaps TRBD1 as D (5 bases). CDR3 length equals 16 residues. Trimming left V 1 base short and J 4 bases short, with 16 bases between. Looked up from germline, CDR1 is SGHTA and CDR2 is FQGNSA. CDR3 coding DNA: TGTGCCAGCAGCTTAGGTCCGAGGGGCGTAGGCTATGGCTACACCTTC. Protein sequence: CASSLGPRGVGYGYTF.

The V and J genes are TRBV19 and TRBJ2-7; D is unresolved. Trimming took off 1 base at V and 0 bases at J, with 7 bases between the two ends. This CDR3 is 14 amino acids long. CDR1 is LNHDA and CDR2 is SQIVND in the germline V gene (reference sequence). The CDR3, as DNA: TGTGCCAGTAGTATAGCGGTTAACTCCTACGAGCAGTACTTC. Amino acids: CASSIAVNSYEQYF.

By its share, this clone is medium-sized. The chain links TRBV10-3 to TRBJ2-7, with 7 bases aligning to TRBD2. CDR1 is ENHRY, CDR2 SYGVKD, per germline. This CDR3 is built from 14 residues. Losses at the gene ends were 10 bases for V and 7 bases for J; bases not matched to a gene: 16. CDR3 nucleotides: TGTGCCAGCTCCTTGAGCGGGGCCTTCGGGGAGCAGTACTTC. Translated: CASSLSGAFGEQYF.

The DNA for the CDR3 is TGTGCCAGCAGCGTACGGGCGGATACGCAGTATTTT. Its protein product is CASSVRADTQYF. V usage is TRBV9 and J usage is TRBJ2-3; D not certain. V shed 1 base and J shed 6 bases, with 6 bases lying between them. In germline, CDR1 is SGDLS, CDR2 YYNGEE. The CDR3 length is 12 residues.